This T cell receptor (beta chain) was sequenced for a study of blood T cell repertoires in COVID-19. Looking at the study overall: The origin of the acute and convalescent COVID-19 samples was the United States, Italy and Spain.

A case of COVID-19 had been met by exposed participants within 2 weeks before study entry. The count of this clone is one. The CDR3 is 13 residues long. In germline, CDR1 is SGHTA, CDR2 FQGTGA. V lost 3 bases, J lost 5 bases, and 10 bases lay in between. In the study's own analysis: Using reference gene primer amplification, nucleated cell counts were estimated. Data came from immunoSEQ multiplex PCR; TCRdb stores just in-frame clones and leaves some out. The DNA was the basis for D and trimming; V, J and clone size are from that table. The sample has 240,000 or so clones, 80% to 90% seen once. The clonotype comes from a man in his fifties who had been exposed to COVID-19. The sample was PBMCs or T cells enriched from blood (not recorded which). V and J are TRBV7-3 and TRBJ2-5, with D unresolved. The CDR3 reads CASSLHREETQYF. In nucleotides, the CDR3 is TGTGCCAGCAGCTTGCATCGAGAGGAGACCCAGTACTTC.